This T cell receptor (beta chain) was documented in a study of blood T cell repertoires in COVID-19. Study-wide background: T cells, B-cell-depleted T cells, or PBMCs supplied cDNA or gDNA.

This clone has only one observation. Per the authors' pipeline: Amplification of reference gene primers provided the estimated nucleated cell counts. Sequencing was performed with immunoSEQ multiplex PCR; in TCRdb, only in-frame clones are kept and a portion is missing. V, J and clone size are taken as reported in that table, and D and trimming were inferred from the DNA itself. The sample contains approximately 260,000 clones, 86% of which appear only once. The J segment lost 5 bases and the V segment lost 4 bases, leaving 5 bases of the junction unmatched. This CDR3 has 14 residues. Per germline, CDR1 SEHNR and CDR2 FQNEAQ (reference sequence).

This chain connects TRBV7-9 to TRBJ2-7, with 10 bases fitting TRBD1. What was sequenced was peripheral blood. This sequence was found in a man between 18 and 35 years old with active or convalescent COVID-19. CDR3: CASSSDRGSDEQYF. In DNA, the CDR3 is TGTGCCAGCAGCTCGGACAGGGGGTCGGACGAGCAGTACTTC.